This T cell receptor (beta chain) was identified during a study of T cell repertoires in cytomegalovirus infection. Study-level background: Evidence of both CMV infection and a matching HLA type came from public TCR beta signatures.

Study results and limitations: Dominant in the ex vivo response were TCR beta clonotypes restricted by HLA-C and specific for CMV. Adding up the frequency of public TCR beta families identified people who carried CMV plus the relevant HLA.

Germline CDR1 reads MDHEN; CDR2 reads SYDVKM. Trimming removed 5 bases at V and 1 base at J, with 12 bases between. This CDR3 comprises 15 residues. TCRdb processed the reads anew with MiXCR; each CDR3 protein has one entry. Among about 830,000 distinct CDR3 sequences listed, about 31% were seen once. Details on this clonotype: The antigen is not known.

The sequencing used cultured CD8+ T cells from PBMCs, collected from culture after CMV antigen stimulation. The sequence was collected from a human donor in good health (CMV status not recorded). Some clones in this sample may be carry-over from other donors' samples. The chain recombines TRBV28 with TRBJ1-5, with TRBD1 as a possible D gene (6 bases). The CDR3 DNA sequence: TGTGCCAGCAGTGGGGGGCGCGGGAGCAATCAGCCCCAGCATTTT. This gives the protein CASSGGRGSNQPQHF. Combining the CDR3 with reference TRBV28 and TRBJ1-5 gives the whole variable domain DVKVTQSSRYLVKRTGEKVFLECVQDMDHENMFWYRQDPGLGLRLIYFSYDVKMKEKGDIPEGYSVSREKKERFSLILESASTNQTSMYLCASSGGRGSNQPQHFGDGTRLSIL.